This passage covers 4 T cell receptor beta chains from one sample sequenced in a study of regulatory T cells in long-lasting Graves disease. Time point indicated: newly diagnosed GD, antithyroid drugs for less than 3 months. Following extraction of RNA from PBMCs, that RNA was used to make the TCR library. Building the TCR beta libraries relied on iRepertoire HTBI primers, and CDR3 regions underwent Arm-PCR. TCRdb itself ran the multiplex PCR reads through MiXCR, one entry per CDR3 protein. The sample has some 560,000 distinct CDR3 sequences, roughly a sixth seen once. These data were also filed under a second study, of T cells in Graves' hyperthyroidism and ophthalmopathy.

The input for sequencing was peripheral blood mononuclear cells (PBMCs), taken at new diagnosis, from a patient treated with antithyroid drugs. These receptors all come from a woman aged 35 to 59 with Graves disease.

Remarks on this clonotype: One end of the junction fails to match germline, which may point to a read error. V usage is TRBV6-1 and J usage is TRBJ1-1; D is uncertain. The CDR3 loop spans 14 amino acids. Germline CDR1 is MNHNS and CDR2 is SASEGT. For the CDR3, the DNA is TGTGCCAGCAGAGAAGACATAGAGCGTACTGAAGCTTTCTTT. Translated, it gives CASREDIERTEAFF.

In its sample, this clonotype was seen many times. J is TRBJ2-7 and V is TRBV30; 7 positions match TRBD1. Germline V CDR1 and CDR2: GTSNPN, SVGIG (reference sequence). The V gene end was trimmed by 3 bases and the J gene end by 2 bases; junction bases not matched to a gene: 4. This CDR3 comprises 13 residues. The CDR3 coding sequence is TGTGCCTGGAGGGCCGGGACAGCCTACGAGCAGTACTTC. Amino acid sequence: CAWRAGTAYEQYF. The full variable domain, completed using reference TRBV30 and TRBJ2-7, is SQTIHQWPATLVQPVGSPLSLECTVEGTSNPNLYWYRQAAGRGLQLLFYSVGIGQISSEVPQNLSASRPQDRQFILSSKKLLLSDSGFYLCAWRAGTAYEQYFGPGTRLTVT.

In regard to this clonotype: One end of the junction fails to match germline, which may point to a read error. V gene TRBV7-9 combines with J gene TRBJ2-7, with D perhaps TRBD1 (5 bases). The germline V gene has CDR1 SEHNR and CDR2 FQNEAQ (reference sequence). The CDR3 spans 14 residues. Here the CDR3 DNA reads TGTGCCAGCAGCTTAGGGGGCCTAACCTACGAGCAGCACTTC. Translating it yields CASSLGGLTYEQHF.

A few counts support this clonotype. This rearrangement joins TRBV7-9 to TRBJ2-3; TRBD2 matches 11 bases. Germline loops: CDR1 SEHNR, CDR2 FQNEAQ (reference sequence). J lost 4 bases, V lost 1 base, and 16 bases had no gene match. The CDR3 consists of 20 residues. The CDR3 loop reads CASSLGLAGGPEFPPDTQYF. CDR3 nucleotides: TGTGCCAGCAGCTTAGGTCTAGCGGGGGGTCCGGAGTTTCCCCCAGATACGCAGTATTTT.